The sequence of this T cell receptor beta chain was determined in a study of CD8+CD57+ T cells in acquired aplastic anemia. Background on the study: Roughly 3.1 ug was the average amount of DNA from sorted CD4+ and CD8+ cells. About 10 million reads, on average, were obtained for CD4+ cells from healthy donors. Findings and caveats of the study: Around 30 was the count of CD8+ CDR3 sequences that patients shared with controls. No significant difference in CD8+ Simpson's diversity was found between patients and controls.

Details on this clonotype: The antigen is undetermined.

The template used for profiling TCR beta VDJ and CDR3 was genomic DNA. MiXCR, run by TCRdb on the reads, gives a single entry per CDR3 protein. The sample lists 35,000 to 45,000 distinct CDR3 sequences, 68% seen once, with roughly a quarter in the top ten. V dropped 7 bases and J dropped 0 bases, with 12 bases sitting between them. The CDR3 length is 14 residues. Germline CDR1 LNHDA, CDR2 SQIVND (reference sequence). This clonotype was sampled from a human donor in good health, serving as a control. The sample consisted of sorted CD4+, CD8+, or CD8+CD57+ T cells (not recorded which) from PBMCs. The chain couples TRBV19 to TRBJ1-2, with D unclear. CDR3 protein: CASKAVQSNYGYTF. CDR3 bases: TGTGCCAGTAAGGCAGTTCAATCTAACTATGGCTACACCTTC.